This TCR beta chain was observed in a study of shared T cell receptors in the human thymus. Sequenced by immunoSEQ multiplex PCR; TCRdb stores in-frame clones only, minus some. The table records about 400,000 clones, 85% to 95% of them present only once. The germline V gene encodes CDR1 SGHTA and CDR2 FQGNSA. This CDR3 is 13 amino acids long. Trimming took off 3 bases at V and 3 bases at J, with 8 bases between the two ends. Sequencing was performed on thymocytes. This TCR was recovered from a human donor. The chain uses TRBV7-2 and TRBJ2-5, with D uncertain. The CDR3 coding sequence is TGTGCCAGCAGCTTTGCCGGAAAAGAGACCCAGTACTTC. Translated, it gives CASSFAGKETQYF. Full variable domain (rest looked up from reference TRBV7-2 and TRBJ2-5): GAGVSQSPSNKVTEKGKDVELRCDPISGHTALYWYRQSLGQGLEFLIYFQGNSAPDKSGLPSDRFSAERTGGSVSTLTIQRTQQEDSAVYLCASSFAGKETQYFGPGTRLLVL.